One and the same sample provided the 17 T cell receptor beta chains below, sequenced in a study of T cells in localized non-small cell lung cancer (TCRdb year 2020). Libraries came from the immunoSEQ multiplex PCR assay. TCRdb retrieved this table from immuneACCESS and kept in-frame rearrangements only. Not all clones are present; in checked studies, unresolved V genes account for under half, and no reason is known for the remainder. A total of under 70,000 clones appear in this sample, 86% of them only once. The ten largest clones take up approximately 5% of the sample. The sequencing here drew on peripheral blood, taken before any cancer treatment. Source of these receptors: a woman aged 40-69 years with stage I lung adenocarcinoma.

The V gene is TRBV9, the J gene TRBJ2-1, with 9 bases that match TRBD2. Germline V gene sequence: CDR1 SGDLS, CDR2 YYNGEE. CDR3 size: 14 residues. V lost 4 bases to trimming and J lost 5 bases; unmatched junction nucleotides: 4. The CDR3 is CASSQTSGHNEQFF. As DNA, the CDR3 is TGTGCCAGCAGCCAGACTAGCGGACACAATGAGCAGTTCTTC.

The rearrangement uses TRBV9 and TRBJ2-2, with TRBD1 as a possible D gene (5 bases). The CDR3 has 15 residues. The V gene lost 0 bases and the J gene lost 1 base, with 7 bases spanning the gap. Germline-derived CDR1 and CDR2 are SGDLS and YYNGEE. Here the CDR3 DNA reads TGTGCCAGCAGCGTAGGACAGATGAACACCGGGGAGCTGTTTTTT. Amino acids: CASSVGQMNTGELFF.

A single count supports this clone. CDR3 region: CAWTPGGPGNTIYF. DNA for the CDR3: TGTGCCTGGACCCCAGGGGGACCTGGAAACACCATATATTTT. The chain is built from TRBV30 and TRBJ1-3, with 7 bases aligning to TRBD1. CDR3 length equals 14 residues. The J segment lost 2 bases and the V segment lost 4 bases, leaving 5 bases of the junction unmatched. Per the germline V gene, CDR1 is GTSNPN and CDR2 is SVGIG (reference sequence).

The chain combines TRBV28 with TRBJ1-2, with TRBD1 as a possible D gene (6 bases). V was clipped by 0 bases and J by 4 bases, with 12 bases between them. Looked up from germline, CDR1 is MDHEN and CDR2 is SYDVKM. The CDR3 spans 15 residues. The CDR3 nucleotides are TGTGCCAGCAGTTTATGGGGGGCGCAGGTCTATGGCTACACCTTC. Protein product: CASSLWGAQVYGYTF.

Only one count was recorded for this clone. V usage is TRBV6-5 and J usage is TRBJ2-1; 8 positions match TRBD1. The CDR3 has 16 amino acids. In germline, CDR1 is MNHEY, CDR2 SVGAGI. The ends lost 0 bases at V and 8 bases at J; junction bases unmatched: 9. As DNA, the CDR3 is TGTGCCAGCAGTTACTCGAAATCAGGGGGCACGGATGAGCAGTTCTTC. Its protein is CASSYSKSGGTDEQFF.

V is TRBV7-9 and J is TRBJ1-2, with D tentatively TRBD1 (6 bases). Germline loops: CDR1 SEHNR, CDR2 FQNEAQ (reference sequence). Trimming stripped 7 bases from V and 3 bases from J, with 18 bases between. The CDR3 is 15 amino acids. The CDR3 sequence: CASNPTGPPDYGYTF. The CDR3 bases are TGTGCCAGCAACCCGACAGGCCCGCCTGACTATGGCTACACCTTC.

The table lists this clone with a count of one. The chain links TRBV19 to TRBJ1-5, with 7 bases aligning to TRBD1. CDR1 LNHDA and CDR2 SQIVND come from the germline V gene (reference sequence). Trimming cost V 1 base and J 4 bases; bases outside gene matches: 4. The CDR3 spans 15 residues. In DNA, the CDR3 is TGTGCCAGTAGTATAGTTTCCAGGGGGAATCAGCCCCAGCATTTT. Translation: CASSIVSRGNQPQHF.

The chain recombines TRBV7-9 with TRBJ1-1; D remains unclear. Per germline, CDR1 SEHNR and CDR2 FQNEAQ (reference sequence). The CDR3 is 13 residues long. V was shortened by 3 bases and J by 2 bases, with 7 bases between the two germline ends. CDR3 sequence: CASSFSTNTEAFF. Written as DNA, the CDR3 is TGTGCCAGCAGCTTCTCGACTAACACTGAAGCTTTCTTT.

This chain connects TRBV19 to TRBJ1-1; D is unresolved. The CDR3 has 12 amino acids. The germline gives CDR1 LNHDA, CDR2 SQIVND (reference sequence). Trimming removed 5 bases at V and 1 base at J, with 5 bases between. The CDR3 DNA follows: TGTGCCAGTAGTCCCCCGAACACTGAAGCTTTCTTT. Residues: CASSPPNTEAFF.

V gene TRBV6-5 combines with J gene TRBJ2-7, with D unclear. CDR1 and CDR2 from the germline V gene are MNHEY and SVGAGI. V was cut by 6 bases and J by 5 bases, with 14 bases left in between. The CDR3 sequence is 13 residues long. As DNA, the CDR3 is TGTGCCAGCAGACCCGGTGGGTTCGACGAGCAGTACTTC. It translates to CASRPGGFDEQYF.

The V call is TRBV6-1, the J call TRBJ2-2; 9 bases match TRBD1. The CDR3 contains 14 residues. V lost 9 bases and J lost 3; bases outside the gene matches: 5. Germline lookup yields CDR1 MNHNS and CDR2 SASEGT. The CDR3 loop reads CASDDRGYTGELFF. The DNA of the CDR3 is TGTGCCAGTGACGACAGGGGGTACACCGGGGAGCTGTTTTTT.

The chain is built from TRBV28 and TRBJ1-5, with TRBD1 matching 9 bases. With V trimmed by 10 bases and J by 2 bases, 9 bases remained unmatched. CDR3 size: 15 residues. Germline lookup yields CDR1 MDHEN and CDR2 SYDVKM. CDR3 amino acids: CATNTGGNGNQPQHF. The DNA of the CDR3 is TGTGCCACCAACACAGGGGGCAATGGCAATCAGCCCCAGCATTTT.

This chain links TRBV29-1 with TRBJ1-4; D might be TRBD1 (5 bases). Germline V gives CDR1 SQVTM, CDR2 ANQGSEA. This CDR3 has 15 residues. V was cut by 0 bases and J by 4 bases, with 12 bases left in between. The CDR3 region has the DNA TGCAGCGTTGAAGACGACGGGCAGGGTAATGAAAAACTGTTTTTT. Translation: CSVEDDGQGNEKLFF.

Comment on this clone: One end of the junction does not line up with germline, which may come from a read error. In DNA form, the CDR3 reads TGTGCCAGCGGCCAAGGGGTGAAGACTGAAGCTTTCTTT. This sequence encodes CASGQGVKTEAFF. This sequence joins TRBV6-5 and TRBJ1-1, with TRBD1 as a possible D gene (5 bases). Germline CDR1 and CDR2: MNHEY and SVGAGI. This CDR3 region has 13 residues.

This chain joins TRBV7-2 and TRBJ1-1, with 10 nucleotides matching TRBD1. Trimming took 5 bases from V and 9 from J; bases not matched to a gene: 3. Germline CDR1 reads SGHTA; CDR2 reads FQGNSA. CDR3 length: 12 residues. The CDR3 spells CASSLDRGQAFF. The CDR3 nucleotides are TGTGCCAGCAGCCTTGACAGGGGGCAAGCTTTCTTT.

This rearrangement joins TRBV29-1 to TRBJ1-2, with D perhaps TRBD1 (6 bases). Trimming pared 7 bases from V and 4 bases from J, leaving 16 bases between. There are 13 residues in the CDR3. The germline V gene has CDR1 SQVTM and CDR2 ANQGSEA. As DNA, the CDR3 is TGCAGCGCCCTGGAGGGGGGACCCTATGGCTACACCTTC. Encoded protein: CSALEGGPYGYTF.

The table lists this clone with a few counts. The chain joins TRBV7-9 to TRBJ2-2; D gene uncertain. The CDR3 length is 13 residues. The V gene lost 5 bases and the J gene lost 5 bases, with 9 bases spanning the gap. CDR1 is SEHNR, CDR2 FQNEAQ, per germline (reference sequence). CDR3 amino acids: CASSTTATGELFF. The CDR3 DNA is TGTGCCAGCAGCACGACCGCAACCGGGGAGCTGTTTTTT.